Listed below are T cell receptor beta chains from one sample, sequenced in a study of T-cell reconstitution after alpha-beta-depleted transplantation in children. A single record per CDR3 protein comes from TCRdb applying MiXCR to the PCR reads. The sample consists of 200,000 to 250,000 distinct CDR3 sequences, about 9.2% of them appearing once. Here the sequenced sample was PBMCs from the stem cell graft donor, taken from the stem cell graft. The receptors here all came from a human donor who donated a stem cell graft to a child with acute lymphoblastic leukemia. Both conserved end residues are part of each CDR3. The D gene is left open where the match is weak. Clone size is given for some rows only: seen once, a few or many times, or a class if the clone is expanded.

v_call	clone_size	d_call	j_call	cdr3_nt	cdr3_aa
TRBV2	NA	TRBD2	TRBJ2-1	TGTGCCAGCAGCCGAGGTAGCGGGGTCGAGCAGTTCTTC	CASSRGSGVEQFF
TRBV4-3	many	TRBD2	TRBJ2-1	TGCGCCAGCAGCCAAGTGGGCGGGACTAGCGGACTCTACAATGAGCAGTTCTTC	CASSQVGGTSGLYNEQFF
TRBV24-1	few	NA	TRBJ2-2	TGTGCCACCCATGACGTAAACACCGGGGAGCTGTTTTTT	CATHDVNTGELFF
TRBV5-8	NA	NA	TRBJ2-3	TGTGCCAGCCGCCTGATCCTCTCGCGGGTCACAGATACGCAGTATTTT	CASRLILSRVTDTQYF
TRBV20-1	many	NA	TRBJ2-1	TGCAGTGCTAGAGAAACAGGACCTAACAATGAGCAGTTCTTC	CSARETGPNNEQFF
TRBV18	many	NA	TRBJ2-1	TGTGCCAGCTCACGCGGGGAGGTACATGAGCAGTTCTTC	CASSRGEVHEQFF
TRBV12-3/TRBV12-4	NA	NA	TRBJ1-2	TGTGCCAGCAGTTTAGGCGCAGGAGGAAGATATGGCTACACCTTC	CASSLGAGGRYGYTF
TRBV12-3/TRBV12-4	NA	TRBD1	TRBJ2-6	TGTGCCAGCAGTTACGGGACAGGGGCTGGGGCCAACGTCCTGACTTTC	CASSYGTGAGANVLTF
TRBV7-9	NA	NA	TRBJ2-1	TGTGCCAGCAGCTTAGCAACTGGGCCGAAGTACAATGAGCAGTTCTTC	CASSLATGPKYNEQFF
TRBV12-3/TRBV12-4	many	TRBD1	TRBJ1-5	TGTGCCAGCAGGGGACAGCTCGGCGCCCAGCCCCAGCATTTT	CASRGQLGAQPQHF
TRBV5-1	few	TRBD1	TRBJ2-2	TGCGCCAGCAGCTACCGAACAGGGGTCCCCGGGGAGCTGTTTTTT	CASSYRTGVPGELFF
TRBV5-1	many	NA	TRBJ2-1	TGCGCCAGCAGCTTAGGGGACGGGAGCTCCTACAATGAGCAGTTCTTC	CASSLGDGSSYNEQFF
TRBV2	many	NA	TRBJ2-2	TGTGCCAGCAGTGAGGAGGCATCAGGGCGCGGGGAGCTGTTTTTT	CASSEEASGRGELFF
TRBV5-8	many	TRBD1	TRBJ2-1	TGTGCCAGCAGCTTGGGGACAGGTTACAATGAGCAGTTCTTC	CASSLGTGYNEQFF
TRBV30	few	NA	TRBJ1-1	TGTGCCTGGAGTTCTGGGGGGAAGTTCACTGAAGCTTTCTTT	CAWSSGGKFTEAFF
TRBV3-1	many	NA	TRBJ2-6	TGTGCCAGCACCTCAGTGGAAATCTCTGGGGCCAACGTCCTGACTTTC	CASTSVEISGANVLTF
TRBV12-3/TRBV12-4	many	TRBD1	TRBJ2-7	TGTGCCAGCAGTCCCCGGACAGGGCCATGGGATAACGAGCAGTACTTC	CASSPRTGPWDNEQYF